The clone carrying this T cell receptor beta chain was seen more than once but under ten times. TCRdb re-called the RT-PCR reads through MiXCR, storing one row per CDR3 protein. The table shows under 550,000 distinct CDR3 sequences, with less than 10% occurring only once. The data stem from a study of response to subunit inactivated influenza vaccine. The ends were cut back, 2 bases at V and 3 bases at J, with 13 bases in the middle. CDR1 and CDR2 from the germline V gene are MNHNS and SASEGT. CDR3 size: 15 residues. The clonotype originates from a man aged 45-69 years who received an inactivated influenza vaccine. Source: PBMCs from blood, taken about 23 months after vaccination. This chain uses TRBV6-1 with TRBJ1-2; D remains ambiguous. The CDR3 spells CASSESGRSYYGYTF. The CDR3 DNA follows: TGTGCCAGCAGTGAATCCGGCAGGAGCTACTATGGCTACACCTTC.